This TCR beta chain emerged from a study of shared clonotypes between healthy human individuals. Naive CD8 cells comprised CD45RO-negative, CCR7-positively selected cells, excluding terminally differentiated effector memory CD45RA+ cells. Trimming pared 7 bases from V and 1 base from J, leaving 16 bases between. Looked up from germline, CDR1 is SNHLY and CDR2 is FYNNEI. The CDR3 loop spans 15 amino acids. Method: immunoSEQ multiplex PCR; TCRdb's copy keeps in-frame clones and lacks some. The sample carries around 600,000 clones, about 98% recorded once. Sequencing used naive CD8+ T cells sorted from blood. The receptor's source is a man aged 25 to 40 in good health. The rearrangement joins TRBV2 to TRBJ1-1; D is undetermined. CDR3 DNA: TGTGCCAGCACCTCCCCCCAGGACGGGAACACTGAAGCTTTCTTT. Its translation is CASTSPQDGNTEAFF.